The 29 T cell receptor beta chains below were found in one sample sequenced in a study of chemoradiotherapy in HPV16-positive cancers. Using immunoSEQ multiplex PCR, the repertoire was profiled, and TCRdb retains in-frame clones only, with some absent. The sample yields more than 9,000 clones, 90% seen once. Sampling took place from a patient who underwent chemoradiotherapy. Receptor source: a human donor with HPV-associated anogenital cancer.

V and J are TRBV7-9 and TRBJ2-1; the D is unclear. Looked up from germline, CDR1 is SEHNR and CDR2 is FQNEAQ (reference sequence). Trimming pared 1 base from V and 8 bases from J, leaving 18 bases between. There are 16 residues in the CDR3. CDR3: CASSLGAGRYGDEQFF. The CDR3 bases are TGTGCCAGCAGCTTAGGGGCAGGTCGCTATGGAGATGAGCAGTTCTTC.

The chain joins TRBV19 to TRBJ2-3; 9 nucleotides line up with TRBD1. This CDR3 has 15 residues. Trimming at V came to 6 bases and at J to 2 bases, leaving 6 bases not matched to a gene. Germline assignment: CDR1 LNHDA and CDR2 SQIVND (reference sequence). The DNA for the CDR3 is TGTGCCAGTAGGCCCGGGACAGGGACCACAGATACGCAGTATTTT. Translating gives CASRPGTGTTDTQYF.

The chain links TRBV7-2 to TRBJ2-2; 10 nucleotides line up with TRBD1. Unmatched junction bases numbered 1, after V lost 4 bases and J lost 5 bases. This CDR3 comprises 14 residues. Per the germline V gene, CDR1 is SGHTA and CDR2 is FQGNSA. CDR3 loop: CASSWTGGTGELFF. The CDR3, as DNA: TGTGCCAGCAGCTGGACAGGGGGTACCGGGGAGCTGTTTTTT.

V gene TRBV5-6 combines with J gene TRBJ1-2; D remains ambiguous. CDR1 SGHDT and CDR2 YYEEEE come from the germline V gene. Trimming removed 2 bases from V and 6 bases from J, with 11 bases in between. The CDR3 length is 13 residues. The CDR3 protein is CASSLSRAHGYTF. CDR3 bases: TGTGCCAGCAGCTTATCTCGGGCCCATGGCTACACCTTC.

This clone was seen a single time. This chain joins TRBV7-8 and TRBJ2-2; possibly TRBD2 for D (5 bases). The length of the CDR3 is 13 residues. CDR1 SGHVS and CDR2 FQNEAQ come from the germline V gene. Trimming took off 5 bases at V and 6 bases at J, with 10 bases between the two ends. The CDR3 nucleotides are TGTGCCAGCAGCCCCGGTAGCGCCGGGGAGCTGTTTTTT. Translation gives CASSPGSAGELFF.

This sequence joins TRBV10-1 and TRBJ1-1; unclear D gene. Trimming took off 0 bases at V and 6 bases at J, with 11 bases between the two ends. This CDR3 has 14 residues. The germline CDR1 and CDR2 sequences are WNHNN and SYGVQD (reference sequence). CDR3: CASSESGKSPEAFF. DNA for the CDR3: TGCGCCAGCAGTGAGTCGGGGAAATCACCTGAAGCTTTCTTT.

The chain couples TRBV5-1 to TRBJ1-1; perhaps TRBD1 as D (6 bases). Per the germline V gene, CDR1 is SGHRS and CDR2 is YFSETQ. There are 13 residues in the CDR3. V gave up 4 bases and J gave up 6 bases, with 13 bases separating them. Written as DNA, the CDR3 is TGCGCCAGCAGCACGGACAGACTCGCTGAAGCTTTCTTT. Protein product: CASSTDRLAEAFF.

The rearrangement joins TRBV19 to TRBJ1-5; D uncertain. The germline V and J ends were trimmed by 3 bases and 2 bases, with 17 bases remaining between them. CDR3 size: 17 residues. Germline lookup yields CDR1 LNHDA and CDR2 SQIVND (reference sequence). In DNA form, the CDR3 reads TGTGCCAGTAGTATCCTCCCCGGCAGCATCGGCAATCAGCCCCAGCATTTT. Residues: CASSILPGSIGNQPQHF.

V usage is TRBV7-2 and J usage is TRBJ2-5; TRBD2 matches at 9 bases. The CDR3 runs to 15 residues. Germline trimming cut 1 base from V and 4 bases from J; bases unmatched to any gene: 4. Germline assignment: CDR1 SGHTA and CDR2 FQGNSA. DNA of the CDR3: TGTGCCAGCAGCTTAGGCGGGGGGGCCGGAGAGACCCAGTACTTC. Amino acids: CASSLGGGAGETQYF.

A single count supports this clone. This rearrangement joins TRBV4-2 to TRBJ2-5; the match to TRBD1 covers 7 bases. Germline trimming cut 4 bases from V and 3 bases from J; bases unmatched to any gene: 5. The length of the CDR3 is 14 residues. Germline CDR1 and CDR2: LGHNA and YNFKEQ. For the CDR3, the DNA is TGTGCCAGCAGCCGAAGTGGGACAGAAGAGACCCAGTACTTC. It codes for CASSRSGTEETQYF.

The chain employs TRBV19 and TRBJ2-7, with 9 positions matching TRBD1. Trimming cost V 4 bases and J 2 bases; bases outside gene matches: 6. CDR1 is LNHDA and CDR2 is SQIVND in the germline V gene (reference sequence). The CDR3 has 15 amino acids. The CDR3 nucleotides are TGTGCCAGTAGTAACACAGGGGGCGACCCCTACGAGCAGTACTTC. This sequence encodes CASSNTGGDPYEQYF.

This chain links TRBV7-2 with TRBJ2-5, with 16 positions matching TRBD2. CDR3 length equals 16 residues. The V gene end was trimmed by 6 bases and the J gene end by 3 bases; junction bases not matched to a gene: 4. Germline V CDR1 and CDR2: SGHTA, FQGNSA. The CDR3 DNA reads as TGTGCCAGCAGAAAGGGGACTAGCGGGGGGGAAGAGACCCAGTACTTC. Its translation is CASRKGTSGGEETQYF.

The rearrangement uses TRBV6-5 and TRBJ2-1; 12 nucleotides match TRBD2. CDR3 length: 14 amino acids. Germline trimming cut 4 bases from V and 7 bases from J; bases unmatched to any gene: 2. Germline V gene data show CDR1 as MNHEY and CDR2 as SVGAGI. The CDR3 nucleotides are TGTGCCAGCAGTTCTAGCGGGGGGGGGAATGAGCAGTTCTTC. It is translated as CASSSSGGGNEQFF.

The CDR3: CASSSTGGNYGYTF. Written as DNA, the CDR3 is TGTGCCAGTAGTAGTACAGGGGGTAACTATGGCTACACCTTC. The chain recombines TRBV19 with TRBJ1-2; 8 nucleotides agree with TRBD1. The CDR3 is 14 residues long. CDR1 and CDR2 from the germline V gene are LNHDA and SQIVND (reference sequence). With 4 bases clipped from V and 1 base from J, the junction kept 2 bases outside the gene matches.

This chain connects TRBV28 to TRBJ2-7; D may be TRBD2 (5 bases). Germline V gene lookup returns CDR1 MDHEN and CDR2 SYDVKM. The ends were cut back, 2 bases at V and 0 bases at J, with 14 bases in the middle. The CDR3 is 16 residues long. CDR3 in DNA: TGTGCCAGCAGTTTACCGGTGAGCGGCCTCTCCTACGAGCAGTACTTC. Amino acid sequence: CASSLPVSGLSYEQYF.

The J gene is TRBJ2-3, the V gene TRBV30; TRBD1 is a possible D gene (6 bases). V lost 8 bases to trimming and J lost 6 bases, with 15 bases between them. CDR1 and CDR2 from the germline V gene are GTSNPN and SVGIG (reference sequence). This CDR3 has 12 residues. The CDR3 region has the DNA TGTGCCATCCACAGGGACGGGGATACGCAGTATTTT. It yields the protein CAIHRDGDTQYF. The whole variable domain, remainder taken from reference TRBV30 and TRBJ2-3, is SQTIHQWPATLVQPVGSPLSLECTVEGTSNPNLYWYRQAAGRGLQLLFYSVGIGQISSEVPQNLSASRPQDRQFILSSKKLLLSDSGFYLCAIHRDGDTQYFGPGTRLTVL.

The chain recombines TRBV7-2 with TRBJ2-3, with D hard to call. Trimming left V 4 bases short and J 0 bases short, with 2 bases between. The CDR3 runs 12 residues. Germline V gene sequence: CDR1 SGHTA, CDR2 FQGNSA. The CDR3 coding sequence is TGTGCCAGCAGCTCCAGCACAGATACGCAGTATTTT. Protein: CASSSSTDTQYF.

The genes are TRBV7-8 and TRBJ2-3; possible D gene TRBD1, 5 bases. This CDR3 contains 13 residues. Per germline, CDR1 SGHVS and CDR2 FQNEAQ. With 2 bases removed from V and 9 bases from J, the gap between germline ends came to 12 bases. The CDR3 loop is CASSLSGSDTQYF. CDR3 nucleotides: TGTGCCAGCAGCTTATCAGGGTCGGACACGCAGTATTTT.

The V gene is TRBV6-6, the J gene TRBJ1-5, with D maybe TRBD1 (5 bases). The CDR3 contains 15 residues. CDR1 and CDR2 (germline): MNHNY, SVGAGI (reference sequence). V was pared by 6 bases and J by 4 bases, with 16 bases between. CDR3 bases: TGTGCCAGCAGCTCCGGGGGGGGTACAAATCAGCCCCAGCATTTT. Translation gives CASSSGGGTNQPQHF.

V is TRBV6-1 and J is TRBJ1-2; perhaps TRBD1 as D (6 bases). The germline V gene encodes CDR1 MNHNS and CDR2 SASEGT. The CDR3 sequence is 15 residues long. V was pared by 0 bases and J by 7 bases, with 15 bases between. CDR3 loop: CASSEALIQGIGYTF. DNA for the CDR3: TGTGCCAGCAGTGAAGCGCTGATACAGGGTATTGGCTACACCTTC.

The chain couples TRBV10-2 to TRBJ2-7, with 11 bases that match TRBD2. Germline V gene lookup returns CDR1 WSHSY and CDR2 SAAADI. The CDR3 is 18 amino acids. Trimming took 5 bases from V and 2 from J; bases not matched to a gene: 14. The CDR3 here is CASSSGLAGGAVPYEQYF. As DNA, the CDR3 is TGCGCCAGCAGTTCGGGGCTAGCGGGAGGAGCGGTACCCTACGAGCAGTACTTC.

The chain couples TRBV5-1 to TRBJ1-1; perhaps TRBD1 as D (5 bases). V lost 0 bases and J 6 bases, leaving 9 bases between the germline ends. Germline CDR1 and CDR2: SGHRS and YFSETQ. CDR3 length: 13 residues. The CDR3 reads CASSLVGAAEAFF. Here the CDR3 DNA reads TGCGCCAGCAGCTTGGTTGGGGCCGCTGAAGCTTTCTTT. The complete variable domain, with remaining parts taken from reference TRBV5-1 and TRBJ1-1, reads KAGVTQTPRYLIKTRGQQVTLSCSPISGHRSVSWYQQTPGQGLQFLFEYFSETQRNKGNFPGRFSGRQFSNSRSEMNVSTLELGDSALYLCASSLVGAAEAFFGQGTRLTVV.

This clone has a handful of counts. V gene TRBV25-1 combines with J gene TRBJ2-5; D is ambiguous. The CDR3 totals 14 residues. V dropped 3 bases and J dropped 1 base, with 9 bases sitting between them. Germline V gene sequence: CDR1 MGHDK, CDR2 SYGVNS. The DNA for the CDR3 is TGTGCCAGCAGTGAGGGGAATGGCCAAGAGACCCAGTACTTC. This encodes CASSEGNGQETQYF.

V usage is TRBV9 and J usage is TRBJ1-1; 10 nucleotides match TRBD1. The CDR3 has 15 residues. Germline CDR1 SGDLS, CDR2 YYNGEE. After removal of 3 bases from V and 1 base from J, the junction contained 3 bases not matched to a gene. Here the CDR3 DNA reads TGTGCCAGCAGCGAGGGGACAGGGGCGAACACTGAAGCTTTCTTT. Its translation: CASSEGTGANTEAFF.

The DNA for the CDR3 is TGTGCCAGCAGCGCGACAGGGGGTCTGGGGGCCAACGTCCTGACTTTC. Protein sequence: CASSATGGLGANVLTF. The chain recombines TRBV9 with TRBJ2-6, with 9 bases aligning to TRBD1. This CDR3 is built from 16 residues. V dropped 3 bases and J dropped 4; count of bases not matched to a gene: 5. Germline CDR1 and CDR2: SGDLS and YYNGEE.

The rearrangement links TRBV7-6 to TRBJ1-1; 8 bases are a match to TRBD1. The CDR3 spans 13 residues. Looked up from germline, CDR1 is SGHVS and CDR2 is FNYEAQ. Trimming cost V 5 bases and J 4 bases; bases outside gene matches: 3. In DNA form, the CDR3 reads TGTGCCAGCAGCCCAGGGGGCATCACTGAAGCTTTCTTT. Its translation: CASSPGGITEAFF.

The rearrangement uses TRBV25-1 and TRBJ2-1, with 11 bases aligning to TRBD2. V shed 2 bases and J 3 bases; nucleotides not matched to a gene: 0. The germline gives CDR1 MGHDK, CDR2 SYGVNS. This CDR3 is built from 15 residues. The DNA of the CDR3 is TGTGCCAGCAGTGAAGGGACTAGCGGCTACAATGAGCAGTTCTTC. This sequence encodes CASSEGTSGYNEQFF.

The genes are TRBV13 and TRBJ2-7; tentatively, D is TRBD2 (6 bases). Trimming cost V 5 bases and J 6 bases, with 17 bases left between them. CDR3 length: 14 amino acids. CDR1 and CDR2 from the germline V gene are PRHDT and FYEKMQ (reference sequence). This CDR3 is CASSGTPRPSEQYF. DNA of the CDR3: TGTGCCAGCAGCGGGACTCCAAGACCGTCCGAGCAGTACTTC.

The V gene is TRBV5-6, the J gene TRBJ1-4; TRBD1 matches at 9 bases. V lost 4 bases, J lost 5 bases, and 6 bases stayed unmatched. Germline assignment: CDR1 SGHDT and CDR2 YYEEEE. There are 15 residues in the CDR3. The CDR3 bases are TGTGCCAGCAGCGCCCGACAGGGGGTGAATGAAAAACTGTTTTTT. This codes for CASSARQGVNEKLFF. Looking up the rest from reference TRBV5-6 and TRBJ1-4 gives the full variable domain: DAGVTQSPTHLIKTRGQQVTLRCSPKSGHDTVSWYQQALGQGPQFIFQYYEEEERQRGNFPDRFSGHQFPNYSSELNVNALLLGDSALYLCASSARQGVNEKLFFGSGTQLSVL.